Below, 18 T cell receptor beta chains from the same sample are listed, as sequenced in a study of cytomegalovirus exposure and HLA in healthy donors. Researchers ran the PCR with 60 Vbeta and 13 Jbeta primers. The repertoire was sequenced with immunoSEQ multiplex PCR; TCRdb's copy has only in-frame clones and lacks some. The table has fewer than 250,000 clones, about 80% seen once; the top ten hold 1.2% to 1.5%. Input material: PBMCs. These receptors originate from a girl aged 10 to 17 in good health and CMV-seronegative.

The chain uses TRBV6-5 and TRBJ1-3; TRBD1 is a possible D gene (5 bases). The CDR3 consists of 12 residues. CDR1 and CDR2 (germline): MNHEY, SVGAGI. V lost 6 bases, J lost 5 bases, and 8 bases lay in between. The CDR3 bases are TGTGCCAGCAGCAACAGGCGAAACACCATATATTTT. This codes for CASSNRRNTIYF.

The chain uses TRBV28 and TRBJ1-2; 7 bases line up with TRBD1. The CDR3 covers 14 residues. The trim removed 7 bases at V and 3 bases at J, leaving 8 bases unmatched. CDR1 MDHEN and CDR2 SYDVKM come from the germline V gene. In DNA form, the CDR3 reads TGTGCCAGCAAGAAGGGGGCGCGTGACTATGGCTACACCTTC. Its translation: CASKKGARDYGYTF.

This chain joins TRBV7-2 and TRBJ2-1; 8 bases fit TRBD2. J lost 9 bases, V lost 5 bases, and 3 bases had no gene match. This CDR3 is built from 12 residues. The germline V gene encodes CDR1 SGHTA and CDR2 FQGNSA. Here the CDR3 reads CASSRTSREQFF. The DNA of the CDR3 is TGTGCCAGCAGCCGGACTAGCCGTGAGCAGTTCTTC.

The chain joins TRBV27 to TRBJ2-7, with 9 bases lining up with TRBD1. The CDR3 is 15 amino acids. Germline V CDR1 and CDR2: MNHEY, SMNVEV (reference sequence). V lost 5 bases to trimming and J lost 1 base; unmatched junction nucleotides: 6. CDR3 nucleotides: TGTGCCAGCAGTCACGGACAGGGGAATTCCTACGAGCAGTACTTC. Amino acid sequence: CASSHGQGNSYEQYF.

The chain has TRBV20-1 and TRBJ1-2; TRBD1 aligns across 9 bases. V was pared by 6 bases and J by 6 bases, with 2 bases of the junction left unmatched. The CDR3 is 11 residues long. The germline V gene encodes CDR1 DFQATT and CDR2 SNEGSKA (reference sequence). The CDR3 DNA sequence: TGCAGTGCAAGACAGGGGGATGGCTACACCTTC. Amino acids: CSARQGDGYTF.

This rearrangement joins TRBV28 to TRBJ2-7; 11 nucleotides line up with TRBD2. V shed 4 bases, J shed 2 bases, and the junction held 4 bases outside the gene matches. Germline assignment: CDR1 MDHEN and CDR2 SYDVKM. The CDR3 runs to 15 residues. The DNA of the CDR3 is TGTGCCAGCAGTTGGGGGACTAGCGGCCCCTACGAGCAGTACTTC. Its translation is CASSWGTSGPYEQYF.

The V call is TRBV7-2, the J call TRBJ2-5, with TRBD2 identical over 8 bases. CDR1 is SGHTA and CDR2 is FQGNSA in the germline V gene. This CDR3 has 17 amino acids. V lost 1 base to trimming and J lost 4 bases; unmatched junction nucleotides: 11. The CDR3 coding sequence is TGTGCCAGCAGCTTAGGTGTGCGCCCGGGGGGGAGAGAGACCCAGTACTTC. This codes for CASSLGVRPGGRETQYF.

This clone was detected only a few times. The rearrangement uses TRBV5-6 and TRBJ1-1; D call uncertain. The CDR3 runs to 14 residues. The V gene's germline CDR1 is SGHDT and CDR2 YYEEEE. The germline V and J ends were trimmed by 1 base and 2 bases, with 9 bases remaining between them. For the CDR3, the DNA is TGTGCCAGCAGCTTGAGCGGAGGAAACACTGAAGCTTTCTTT. Its protein product is CASSLSGGNTEAFF.

DNA for the CDR3: TGTGCCTGGTACACCCTCTCTGGAAACACCATATATTTT. Translation: CAWYTLSGNTIYF. The chain couples TRBV30 to TRBJ1-3; D remains unclear. Germline V CDR1 and CDR2: GTSNPN, SVGIG (reference sequence). This CDR3 is 13 amino acids long. Trimming left V 5 bases short and J 0 bases short, with 8 bases between.

This clone was counted a few times. Within the sample, other DNA sequences also encode this same CDR3. The chain is built from TRBV5-8 and TRBJ1-6; 8 bases map to TRBD1. Trimming cost V 2 bases and J 10 bases; bases outside gene matches: 8. Germline-derived CDR1 and CDR2 are SGHTS and YDEGEE. The CDR3 runs to 15 residues. The CDR3, as DNA: TGTGCCAGCAGCTTTCAGGGGGCCTTTGGATCACCCCTCCACTTT. As protein: CASSFQGAFGSPLHF. Together with reference TRBV5-8 and TRBJ1-6, the CDR3 gives the full variable domain: EAGVTQSPTHLIKTRGQQATLRCSPISGHTSVYWYQQALGLGLQFLLWYDEGEERNRGNFPPRFSGRQFPNYSSELNVNALELEDSALYLCASSFQGAFGSPLHFGNGTRLTVT.

The V and J genes are TRBV5-4 and TRBJ1-1, with D unclear. V lost 3 bases and J 4 bases, leaving 10 bases between the germline ends. CDR1 is SGHNT and CDR2 is YYREEE in the germline V gene (reference sequence). CDR3 length: 13 residues. CDR3 sequence: CASSSGSGTEAFF. The CDR3 region has the DNA TGTGCCAGCAGCTCTGGGTCGGGCACTGAAGCTTTCTTT. Full variable domain (rest looked up from reference TRBV5-4 and TRBJ1-1): ETGVTQSPTHLIKTRGQQVTLRCSSQSGHNTVSWYQQALGQGPQFIFQYYREEENGRGNFPPRFSGLQFPNYSSELNVNALELDDSALYLCASSSGSGTEAFFGQGTRLTVV.

The rearrangement joins TRBV7-3 to TRBJ1-1; D gene unclear. The CDR3 consists of 14 residues. Trimming pared 1 base from V and 2 bases from J, leaving 8 bases between. CDR1 and CDR2 from the germline V gene are SGHTA and FQGTGA. The CDR3 loop is CASSLSGANTEAFF. CDR3 DNA sequence: TGTGCCAGCAGCTTAAGCGGAGCCAACACTGAAGCTTTCTTT.

The V and J genes are TRBV5-1 and TRBJ2-7; D is unresolved. Trimming took 5 bases from V and 2 from J, leaving 11 bases between them. CDR3 length equals 13 residues. Per the germline V gene, CDR1 is SGHRS and CDR2 is YFSETQ. Written as DNA, the CDR3 is TGCGCCAGCAGACGGGTCAGAACCTACGAGCAGTACTTC. Its translation: CASRRVRTYEQYF.

The rearrangement joins TRBV19 to TRBJ1-4, with TRBD1 matching over 7 bases. CDR1 is LNHDA and CDR2 is SQIVND in the germline V gene (reference sequence). V dropped 6 bases and J dropped 5; count of bases not matched to a gene: 6. The length of the CDR3 is 14 residues. The CDR3 DNA follows: TGTGCCAGTAGCTGGACAGGCGTCAATGAAAAACTGTTTTTT. Translation: CASSWTGVNEKLFF.

The chain carries TRBV4-2 and TRBJ1-2, with 8 bases aligning to TRBD1. The CDR3 loop spans 16 amino acids. The germline CDR1 and CDR2 sequences are LGHNA and YNFKEQ. J was trimmed by 8 bases and V by 0 bases; bases with no gene match: 11. The chain's CDR3 is CASSQDRAGGLGGYTF. The CDR3 DNA sequence: TGTGCCAGCAGCCAAGATAGGGCAGGGGGCTTGGGCGGCTACACCTTC.

V is TRBV5-6 and J is TRBJ2-5; D might be TRBD1 (6 bases). The length of the CDR3 is 15 residues. Trimming pared 5 bases from V and 11 bases from J, leaving 25 bases between. CDR1 SGHDT and CDR2 YYEEEE come from the germline V gene. The CDR3 reads CASRSSQGGWLEQYF. CDR3 coding DNA: TGTGCCAGCAGATCATCACAGGGTGGGTGGTTAGAGCAGTACTTC.

V gene TRBV4-2 combines with J gene TRBJ2-7; D may be TRBD1 (5 bases). This CDR3 is built from 16 residues. V was cut by 2 bases and J by 0 bases, with 14 bases left in between. Germline V CDR1 and CDR2: LGHNA, YNFKEQ. CDR3 coding DNA: TGTGCCAGCAGCCAACTAGGTTCAGGGTCCTCCTACGAGCAGTACTTC. It is translated as CASSQLGSGSSYEQYF.

The chain uses TRBV28 and TRBJ2-7; D not certain. Germline CDR1 reads MDHEN; CDR2 reads SYDVKM. Trimming left V 2 bases short and J 3 bases short, with 14 bases between. The CDR3 loop spans 15 amino acids. The CDR3 sequence is CASSLTASNSYEQYF. In DNA, the CDR3 is TGTGCCAGCAGTTTAACAGCCTCTAATAGCTACGAGCAGTACTTC. The variable domain in full, completed from reference TRBV28 and TRBJ2-7, reads DVKVTQSSRYLVKRTGEKVFLECVQDMDHENMFWYRQDPGLGLRLIYFSYDVKMKEKGDIPEGYSVSREKKERFSLILESASTNQTSMYLCASSLTASNSYEQYFGPGTRLTVT.